The text below deals with one TCR beta chain. Its antigen is unknown. The identical CDR3 is also encoded by other nucleotide sequences in the sample. This sample was taken from a study of shared clonotypes between healthy human individuals. Study-level information: Three plates were used per donor for CD4 naive, three for CD4 memory, two for CD8 naive and one for CD8 memory.

Study results and limitations: Approximately 5% was the fraction of naive CD4 clonotypes found shared across a few donors. Read depth was anticipated to influence clonotype sharing among donors.

V was cut by 2 bases and J by 2 bases, with 12 bases left in between. The CDR3 sequence is 15 residues long. The germline gives CDR1 SGDLS, CDR2 YYNGEE. Only in-frame clones appear in the TCRdb table, and some are missing; sequencing was by immunoSEQ multiplex PCR. The repertoire holds 2.5 million or so clones, 90% to 95% seen once, with more than 0.12% in the top ten. There were no recent acute infections or vaccinations among the donors, who were healthy HIV-negative adults. This TCR was sampled from a man between 18 and 35 years old in good health. The gene calls are TRBV9 and TRBJ2-3, with D possibly called TRBD1 or TRBD2 (5 bases each). Source material: naive CD4+ T cells sorted from blood. Subset denoted: CD45RA+ positively selected. This CDR3 reads CASSVGGQNTDTQYF. The CDR3 DNA reads as TGTGCCAGCAGCGTTGGAGGACAAAACACAGATACGCAGTATTTT.